This T cell receptor beta chain was sequenced for a study of T cells after yellow fever vaccination. Unmatched junction bases numbered 7, after V lost 4 bases and J lost 0 bases. Germline CDR1 is SQVTM and CDR2 is ANQGSEA. This CDR3 region has 17 residues. This clonotype was seen at least ten times. One entry per CDR3 protein, called by TCRdb with MiXCR from the 5' RACE reads. The table records about 30,000 distinct CDR3 sequences, under 4.5% of them present only once. The chain employs TRBV29-1 and TRBJ2-3; 13 bases match TRBD2. The receptor comes from a man aged 25-40 years who received the YFV17D yellow fever vaccine. This specimen was CD8+ T cells sorted from PBMCs, taken 5 days after the yellow fever booster vaccination. The DNA for the CDR3 is TGCAGCGTTGCCACTAGCGGGAGGGGGACTAGCACAGATACGCAGTATTTT. It yields the protein CSVATSGRGTSTDTQYF.